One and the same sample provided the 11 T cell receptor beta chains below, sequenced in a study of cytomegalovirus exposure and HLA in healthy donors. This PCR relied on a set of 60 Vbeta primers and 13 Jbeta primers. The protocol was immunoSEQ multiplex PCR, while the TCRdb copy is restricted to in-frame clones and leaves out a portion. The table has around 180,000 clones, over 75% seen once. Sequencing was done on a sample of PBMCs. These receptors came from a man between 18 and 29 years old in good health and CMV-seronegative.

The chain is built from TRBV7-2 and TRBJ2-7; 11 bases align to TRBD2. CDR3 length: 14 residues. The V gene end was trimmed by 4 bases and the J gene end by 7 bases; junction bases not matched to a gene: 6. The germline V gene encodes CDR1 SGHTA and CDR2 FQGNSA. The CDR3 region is CASSSTGLAEEQYF. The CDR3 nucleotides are TGTGCCAGCAGCTCAACGGGACTAGCGGAGGAGCAGTACTTC.

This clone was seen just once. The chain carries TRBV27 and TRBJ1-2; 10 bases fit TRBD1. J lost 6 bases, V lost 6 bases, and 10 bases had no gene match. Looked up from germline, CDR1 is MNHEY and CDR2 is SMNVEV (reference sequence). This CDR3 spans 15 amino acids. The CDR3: CASRRAGQGIDGYTF. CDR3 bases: TGTGCCAGCAGAAGGGCGGGACAGGGGATCGATGGCTACACCTTC.

The CDR3 region is CASSQDGTSGRGREQFF. CDR3 DNA: TGTGCCAGCAGCCAAGATGGGACTAGCGGAAGGGGGAGGGAGCAGTTCTTC. The rearrangement links TRBV4-2 to TRBJ2-1, with 11 bases identical to TRBD2. The CDR3 is made up of 17 amino acids. The V gene's germline CDR1 is LGHNA and CDR2 YNFKEQ. The junction had 11 bases not matched to a gene; V was cut back by 0 bases and J by 10 bases.

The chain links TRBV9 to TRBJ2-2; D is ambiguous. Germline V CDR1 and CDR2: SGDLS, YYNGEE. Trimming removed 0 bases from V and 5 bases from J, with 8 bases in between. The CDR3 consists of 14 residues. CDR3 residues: CASSVVQQTGELFF. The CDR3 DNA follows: TGTGCCAGCAGCGTAGTACAGCAGACCGGGGAGCTGTTTTTT.

Here the CDR3 reads CASSSRGGRGLRETQYF. The CDR3 nucleotides read TGTGCCAGCAGCTCCCGCGGGGGCAGGGGGCTAAGGGAGACCCAGTACTTC. The chain links TRBV11-2 to TRBJ2-5, with a weak D call TRBD1 (8 bases). CDR3 length: 17 residues. Trimming pared 4 bases from V and 5 bases from J, leaving 23 bases between. Germline V gives CDR1 SGHAT, CDR2 FQNNGV.

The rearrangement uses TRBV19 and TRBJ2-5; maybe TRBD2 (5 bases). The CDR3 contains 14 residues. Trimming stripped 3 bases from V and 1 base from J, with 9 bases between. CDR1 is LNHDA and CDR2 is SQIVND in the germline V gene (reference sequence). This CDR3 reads CASSITRSQETQYF. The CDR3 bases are TGTGCCAGTAGTATCACTAGAAGCCAAGAGACCCAGTACTTC.

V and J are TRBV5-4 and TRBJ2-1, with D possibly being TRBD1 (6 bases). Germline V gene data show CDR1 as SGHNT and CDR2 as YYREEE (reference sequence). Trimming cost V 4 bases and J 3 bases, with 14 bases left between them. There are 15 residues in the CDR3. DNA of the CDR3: TGTGCCAGCAGCCCCGACAGGCACCTCTACAATGAGCAGTTCTTC. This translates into CASSPDRHLYNEQFF.

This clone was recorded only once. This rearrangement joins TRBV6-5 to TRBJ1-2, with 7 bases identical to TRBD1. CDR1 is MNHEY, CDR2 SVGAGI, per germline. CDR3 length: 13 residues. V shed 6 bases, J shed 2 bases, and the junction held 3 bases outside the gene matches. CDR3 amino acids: CASRMTGNYGYTF. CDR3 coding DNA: TGTGCCAGCAGGATGACAGGGAACTATGGCTACACCTTC.

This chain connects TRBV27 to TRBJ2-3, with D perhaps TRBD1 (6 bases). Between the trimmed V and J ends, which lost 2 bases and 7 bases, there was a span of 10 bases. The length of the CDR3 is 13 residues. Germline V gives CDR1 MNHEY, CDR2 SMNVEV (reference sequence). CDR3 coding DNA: TGTGCCAGCAGTTTAGGCAGGGGCCATACGCAGTATTTT. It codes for CASSLGRGHTQYF.

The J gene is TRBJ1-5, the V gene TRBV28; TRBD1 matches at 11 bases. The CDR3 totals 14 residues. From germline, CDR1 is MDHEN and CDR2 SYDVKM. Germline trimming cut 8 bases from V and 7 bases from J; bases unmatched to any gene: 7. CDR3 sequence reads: CASGGTGGYQPQHF. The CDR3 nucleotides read TGTGCCAGCGGAGGGACAGGGGGTTACCAGCCCCAGCATTTT.

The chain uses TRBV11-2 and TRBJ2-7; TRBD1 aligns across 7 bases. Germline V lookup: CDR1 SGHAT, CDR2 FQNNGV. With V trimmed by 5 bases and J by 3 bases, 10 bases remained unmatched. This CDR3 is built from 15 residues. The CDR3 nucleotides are TGTGCCAGCAGCCCCCCGGGACAGAGATACTACGAGCAGTACTTC. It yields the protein CASSPPGQRYYEQYF.